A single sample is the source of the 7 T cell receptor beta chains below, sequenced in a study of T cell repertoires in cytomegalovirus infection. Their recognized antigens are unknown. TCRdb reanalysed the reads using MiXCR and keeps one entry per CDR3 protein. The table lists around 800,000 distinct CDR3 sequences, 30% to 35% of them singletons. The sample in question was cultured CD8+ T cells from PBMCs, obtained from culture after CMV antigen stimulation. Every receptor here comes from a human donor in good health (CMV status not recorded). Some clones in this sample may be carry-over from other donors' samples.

The CDR3 nucleotides are TGCAGCCCCCACAGGGGGGATGAGCAGTTCTTC. It translates to CSPHRGDEQFF. The chain employs TRBV29-1 and TRBJ2-1; TRBD1 matches 8 bases. This CDR3 is 11 amino acids long. The germline V gene encodes CDR1 SQVTM and CDR2 ANQGSEA. The V gene end was trimmed by 8 bases and the J gene end by 8 bases; junction bases not matched to a gene: 5.

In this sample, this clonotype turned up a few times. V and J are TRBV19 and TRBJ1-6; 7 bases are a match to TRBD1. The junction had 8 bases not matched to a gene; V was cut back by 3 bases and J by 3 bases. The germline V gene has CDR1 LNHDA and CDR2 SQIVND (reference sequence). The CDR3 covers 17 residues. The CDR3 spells CASSIPPTGRYNSPLHF. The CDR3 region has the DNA TGTGCCAGTAGTATCCCTCCGACAGGGCGCTATAATTCACCCCTCCACTTT.

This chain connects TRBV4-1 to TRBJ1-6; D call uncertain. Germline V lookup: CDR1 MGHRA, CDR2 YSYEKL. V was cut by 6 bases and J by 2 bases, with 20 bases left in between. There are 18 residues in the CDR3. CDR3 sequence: CASSLKAGSRPYNSPLHF. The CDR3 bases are TGCGCCAGCAGTCTTAAAGCTGGCAGTCGTCCCTATAATTCACCCCTCCACTTT.

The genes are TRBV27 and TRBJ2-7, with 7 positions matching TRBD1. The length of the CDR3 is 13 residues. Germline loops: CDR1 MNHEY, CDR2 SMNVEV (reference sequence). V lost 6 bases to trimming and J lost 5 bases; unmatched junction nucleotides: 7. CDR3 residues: CASSVNRGHEQYV. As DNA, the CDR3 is TGTGCCAGCAGCGTAAACAGGGGCCACGAGCAGTACGTC.

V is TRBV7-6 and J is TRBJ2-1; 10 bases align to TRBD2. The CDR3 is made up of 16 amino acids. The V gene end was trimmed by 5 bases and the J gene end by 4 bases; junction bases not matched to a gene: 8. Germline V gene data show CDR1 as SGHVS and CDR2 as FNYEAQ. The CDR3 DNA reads TGTGCCAGCAGCCTGGAGCGGGGGGGCATTTACAATGAGCAGTTCTTC. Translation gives CASSLERGGIYNEQFF.

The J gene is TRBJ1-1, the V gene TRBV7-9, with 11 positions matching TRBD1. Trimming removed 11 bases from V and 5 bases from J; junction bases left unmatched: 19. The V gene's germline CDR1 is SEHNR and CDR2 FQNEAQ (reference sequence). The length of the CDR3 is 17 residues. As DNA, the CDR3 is TGTGCCGTATTCGGGGGCCGGACAGGGGGCGCGGAAACTGAAGCTTTCTTT. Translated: CAVFGGRTGGAETEAFF.

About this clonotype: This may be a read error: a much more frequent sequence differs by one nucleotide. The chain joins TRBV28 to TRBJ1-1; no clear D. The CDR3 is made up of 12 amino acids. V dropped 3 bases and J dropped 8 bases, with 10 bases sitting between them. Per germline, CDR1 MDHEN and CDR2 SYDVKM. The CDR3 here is CASSLPTNEAFF. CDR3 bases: TGTGCCAGCAGTTTGCCCACCAACGAAGCTTTCTTT.